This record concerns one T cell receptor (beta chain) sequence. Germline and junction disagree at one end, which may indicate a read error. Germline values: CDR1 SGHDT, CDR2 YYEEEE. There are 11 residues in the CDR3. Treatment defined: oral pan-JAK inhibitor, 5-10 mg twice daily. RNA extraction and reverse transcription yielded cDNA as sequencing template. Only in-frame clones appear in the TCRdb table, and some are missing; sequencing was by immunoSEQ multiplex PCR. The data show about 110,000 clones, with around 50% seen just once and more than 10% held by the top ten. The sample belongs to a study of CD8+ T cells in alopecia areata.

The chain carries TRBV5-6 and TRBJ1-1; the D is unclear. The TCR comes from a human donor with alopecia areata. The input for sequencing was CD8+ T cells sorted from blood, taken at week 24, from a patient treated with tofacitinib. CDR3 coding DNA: TGTGCCAGCAGCGCGAGCGAACGGTACGTTTTT. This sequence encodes CASSASERYVF.